The next 30 T cell receptor beta chains were all read from a single sample in a study of T cell repertoires in cytomegalovirus infection. TCRdb re-called the reads with MiXCR, one entry per CDR3 protein. The sample lists some 50,000 distinct CDR3 sequences, about a fifth occurring once. No antigen has been identified for these receptors. Here the sequenced sample was CD8+ T cells from cultured PBMCs, taken from culture after CMV antigen stimulation. The receptors here all came from a human donor in good health (CMV status not recorded). Some clones in this sample may be carry-over from other donors' samples.

The chain combines TRBV10-2 with TRBJ1-1; D is undetermined. CDR3 length: 15 residues. Between the trimmed V and J ends, which lost 2 bases and 0 bases, there was a span of 10 bases. Germline CDR1 is WSHSY and CDR2 is SAAADI. CDR3: CASSEGRRMNTEAFF. In nucleotides, the CDR3 is TGCGCCAGCAGTGAGGGCAGGCGCATGAACACTGAAGCTTTCTTT.

This clonotype showed up just a few times. The chain joins TRBV10-3 to TRBJ1-2; TRBD1 agrees at 12 bases. CDR1 is ENHRY and CDR2 is SYGVKD in the germline V gene. V was pared by 3 bases and J by 3 bases, with 8 bases of the junction left unmatched. This CDR3 has 17 residues. The CDR3 spells CAISDSGTGGAHYGYTF. The CDR3 DNA sequence: TGTGCCATCAGTGACTCCGGGACAGGGGGCGCTCACTATGGCTACACCTTC.

The rearrangement links TRBV7-2 to TRBJ1-2; TRBD1 aligns across 11 bases. V lost 1 base, J lost 6 bases, and 10 bases stayed unmatched. The CDR3 covers 17 residues. Germline CDR1 and CDR2: SGHTA and FQGNSA. The CDR3: CASSLVTSGTGGDGYTF. CDR3 coding DNA: TGTGCCAGCAGCTTAGTCACCTCCGGGACAGGGGGAGATGGCTACACCTTC.

This clonotype appeared a few times. The chain uses TRBV6-2 or TRBV6-3 and TRBJ2-1; the D gene is possibly TRBD1 (5 bases). Trimming removed 0 bases from V and 0 bases from J, with 9 bases in between. The CDR3 sequence is 16 residues long. The germline V gene encodes CDR1 MNHEY and CDR2 SVGEGT. CDR3: CASSYSIRASYNEQFF. DNA of the CDR3: TGTGCCAGCAGTTACTCGATCAGGGCCTCCTACAATGAGCAGTTCTTC.

This clonotype was picked up a small number of times. The J gene is TRBJ2-1, the V gene TRBV6-2 or TRBV6-3; D call uncertain. Germline-derived CDR1 and CDR2 are MNHEY and SVGEGT. V was cut by 7 bases and J by 8 bases, with 18 bases left in between. The CDR3 is made up of 14 amino acids. CDR3 sequence (DNA): TGTGCCAGCAATCACCGCCAAGGTATGGATGAGCAGTTCTTC. Translating gives CASNHRQGMDEQFF.

This clonotype was counted a few times. This chain connects TRBV2 to TRBJ2-1; 9 nucleotides align to TRBD2. Germline V gene sequence: CDR1 SNHLY, CDR2 FYNNEI. This CDR3 has 17 residues. The J segment lost 4 bases and the V segment lost 3 bases, leaving 10 bases of the junction unmatched. The CDR3 bases are TGTGCCAGCAGTGATCGCGGAAGGCGGGGGGGGTACAATGAGCAGTTCTTC. This gives the protein CASSDRGRRGGYNEQFF. The entire variable domain, with the rest obtained from reference TRBV2 and TRBJ2-1, is as follows: EPEVTQTPSHQVTQMGQEVILRCVPISNHLYFYWYRQILGQKVEFLVSFYNNEISEKSEIFDDQFSVERPDGSNFTLKIRSTKLEDSAMYFCASSDRGRRGGYNEQFFGPGTRLTVL.

The CDR3, as DNA: TGTGCCAGCAGTTACGATCGGGCTGAAGCTTTCTTT. It yields the protein CASSYDRAEAFF. V gene TRBV6-2 or TRBV6-3 combines with J gene TRBJ1-1; the D is unclear. V lost 2 bases and J 6 bases, leaving 7 bases between the germline ends. Germline CDR1 MNHEY, CDR2 SVGEGT. This CDR3 is 12 amino acids long.

V and J are TRBV29-1 and TRBJ2-7; D may match TRBD1 or TRBD2 (7 bases each). Germline V gene sequence: CDR1 SQVTM, CDR2 ANQGSEA. V was pared by 5 bases and J by 2 bases, with 13 bases between. The CDR3 has 13 amino acids. CDR3 loop: CSVLGGTAYEQYF. The DNA for the CDR3 is TGCAGCGTTCTCGGGGGGACAGCCTACGAGCAGTACTTC.

This clonotype turned up a few times. This chain's CDR3 is CASSLSVARVDIQYF. The CDR3 nucleotides are TGTGCCAGCAGCTTATCCGTGGCTAGGGTGGACATTCAGTACTTC. The rearrangement joins TRBV7-2 to TRBJ2-4; D is ambiguous. CDR1 is SGHTA, CDR2 FQGNSA, per germline. V was trimmed by 2 bases and J by 8 bases, leaving 16 bases between them. The CDR3 has 15 amino acids.

The rearrangement links TRBV7-2 to TRBJ2-5; 9 positions match TRBD2. The trim removed 6 bases at V and 5 bases at J, leaving 4 bases unmatched. This CDR3 is built from 13 residues. CDR1 and CDR2 from the germline V gene are SGHTA and FQGNSA. The CDR3 loop is CASRRGGVETQYF. The DNA of the CDR3 is TGTGCCAGCAGGCGGGGGGGCGTGGAGACCCAGTACTTC.

This clonotype was seen more than once but under ten times. The V call is TRBV2, the J call TRBJ2-1; D may be TRBD1 or TRBD2 (6 bases each). V lost 3 bases and J 5 bases, leaving 20 bases between the germline ends. This CDR3 region has 17 residues. Per the germline V gene, CDR1 is SNHLY and CDR2 is FYNNEI. In DNA form, the CDR3 reads TGTGCCAGCAGTGAGCGTCTGAGGGGGGCGATCAACAATGAGCAGTTCTTC. It is translated as CASSERLRGAINNEQFF. The full variable domain, rest sourced from reference TRBV2 and TRBJ2-1, is EPEVTQTPSHQVTQMGQEVILRCVPISNHLYFYWYRQILGQKVEFLVSFYNNEISEKSEIFDDQFSVERPDGSNFTLKIRSTKLEDSAMYFCASSERLRGAINNEQFFGPGTRLTVL.

The sample holds a few counts of this clonotype. The chain carries TRBV7-8 and TRBJ2-7, with D tentatively TRBD1 (5 bases). The V gene lost 1 base and the J gene lost 2 bases, with 12 bases spanning the gap. The CDR3 loop spans 15 amino acids. CDR1 and CDR2 (germline): SGHVS, FQNEAQ. CDR3 sequence: CASSLGQGPAYEQYF. In DNA form, the CDR3 reads TGTGCCAGCAGCTTAGGGCAGGGTCCAGCCTACGAGCAGTACTTC.

This clonotype turned up a few times. V gene TRBV7-8 combines with J gene TRBJ2-1, with D possibly matching TRBD2 (5 bases). This CDR3 has 14 amino acids. Germline CDR1 reads SGHVS; CDR2 reads FQNEAQ. V was clipped by 1 base and J by 8 bases, with 12 bases between them. This chain's CDR3 is CASSLVAGVHEQFF. CDR3 nucleotide sequence: TGTGCCAGCAGCTTAGTCGCGGGCGTCCATGAGCAGTTCTTC.

The genes are TRBV6-6 and TRBJ1-6; D is ambiguous. The CDR3 spans 17 residues. CDR1 and CDR2 (germline): MNHNY, SVGAGI (reference sequence). Trimming took off 2 bases at V and 5 bases at J, with 16 bases between the two ends. In DNA form, the CDR3 reads TGTGCCAGCAGTTACGCCCCCGGCACGAAGAATAATTCACCCCTCCACTTT. Translation gives CASSYAPGTKNNSPLHF.

The rearrangement joins TRBV7-9 to TRBJ1-5; TRBD1 matches 8 bases. The CDR3 totals 16 residues. V shed 6 bases and J 1 base; nucleotides not matched to a gene: 8. Germline CDR1 reads SEHNR; CDR2 reads FQNEAQ (reference sequence). This chain's CDR3 is CASSYSQGGSNQPQHF. The CDR3 bases are TGTGCCAGCAGTTACTCACAGGGGGGGAGCAATCAGCCCCAGCATTTT.

The V and J genes are TRBV6-4 and TRBJ2-3; 10 bases map to TRBD2. Per the germline V gene, CDR1 is MRHNA and CDR2 is SNTAGT. J was trimmed by 2 bases and V by 5 bases; bases with no gene match: 1. This CDR3 region has 14 residues. The CDR3: CASSSGGATDTQYF. DNA for the CDR3: TGTGCCAGCAGTAGCGGGGGGGCCACAGATACGCAGTATTTT.

This rearrangement joins TRBV19 to TRBJ1-1, with D uncertain. CDR1 is LNHDA, CDR2 SQIVND, per germline (reference sequence). This CDR3 contains 10 residues. The V and J ends lost 8 bases and 5 bases respectively, with 6 bases between them. The CDR3 reads CASGTTEAFF. CDR3 coding DNA: TGTGCCAGTGGAACAACTGAAGCTTTCTTT.

This clonotype was counted a few times. J is TRBJ2-1 and V is TRBV7-9; D is undetermined. Germline V gives CDR1 SEHNR, CDR2 FQNEAQ (reference sequence). The germline V and J ends were trimmed by 5 bases and 8 bases, with 13 bases remaining between them. The CDR3 is made up of 13 amino acids. CDR3 amino acids: CASSPTNPDEQFF. The CDR3 DNA reads as TGTGCCAGCAGCCCAACCAATCCCGATGAGCAGTTCTTC. Supplemented by reference TRBV7-9 and TRBJ2-1, the full variable domain reads DTGVSQNPRHKITKRGQNVTFRCDPISEHNRLYWYRQTLGQGPEFLTYFQNEAQLEKSRLLSDRFSAERPKGSFSTLEIQRTEQGDSAMYLCASSPTNPDEQFFGPGTRLTVL.

The chain uses TRBV9 and TRBJ2-7; possible D gene TRBD2, 6 bases. The CDR3 has 15 amino acids. Germline lookup yields CDR1 SGDLS and CDR2 YYNGEE. Trimming removed 3 bases at V and 5 bases at J, with 18 bases between. This CDR3 is CASSASGRLGDEQYF. Written as DNA, the CDR3 is TGTGCCAGCAGCGCGTCGGGGAGGCTCGGGGACGAGCAGTACTTC.

This clonotype showed up just a few times. The CDR3 loop reads CASSLVEWEKLFF. CDR3 bases: TGTGCCAGCAGCTTAGTGGAGTGGGAAAAACTGTTTTTT. This sequence joins TRBV7-8 and TRBJ1-4; D is undetermined. CDR3 size: 13 residues. Trimming cost V 1 base and J 8 bases, with 8 bases left between them. Germline loops: CDR1 SGHVS, CDR2 FQNEAQ.

This clonotype was seen a few times. This sequence joins TRBV5-1 and TRBJ1-1, with unresolved D. Trimming removed 4 bases at V and 3 bases at J, with 10 bases between. CDR1 and CDR2 from the germline V gene are SGHRS and YFSETQ. There are 13 residues in the CDR3. The CDR3 reads CASSPRPHTEAFF. CDR3 nucleotide sequence: TGCGCCAGCAGCCCCCGCCCGCACACTGAAGCTTTCTTT.

This clonotype was observed a handful of times. The V and J genes are TRBV7-6 and TRBJ1-3; 8 bases match TRBD1. Per the germline V gene, CDR1 is SGHVS and CDR2 is FNYEAQ. The V and J ends lost 6 bases and 4 bases, in that order; junction bases with no gene match: 5. The CDR3 length is 14 residues. The CDR3: CASSRGQGGNTIYF. Here the CDR3 DNA reads TGTGCCAGCAGTCGAGGACAGGGCGGAAACACCATATATTTT.

This clonotype was observed a few times. The V call is TRBV12-3 or TRBV12-4, the J call TRBJ2-7, with TRBD1 identical over 9 bases. Trimming cost V 7 bases and J 9 bases; bases outside gene matches: 7. This CDR3 is built from 12 residues. The CDR3 is CASTSTGGSQYF. CDR3 DNA: TGTGCCAGCACCTCTACAGGGGGCTCGCAGTACTTC.

This rearrangement joins TRBV7-8 to TRBJ2-1; 10 bases are a match to TRBD1. Germline V gives CDR1 SGHVS, CDR2 FQNEAQ. V lost 3 bases to trimming and J lost 3 bases; unmatched junction nucleotides: 8. The CDR3 has 17 residues. The CDR3 reads CASSFSMRTGGYNEQFF. In DNA, the CDR3 is TGTGCCAGCAGCTTCAGCATGAGGACAGGGGGCTACAATGAGCAGTTCTTC.

This clonotype was seen only a few times. This chain connects TRBV14 to TRBJ2-1; D possibly corresponds to TRBD1 (5 bases). The CDR3 is 16 residues long. CDR1 and CDR2 from the germline V gene are SGHDN and FVKESK. Trimming stripped 2 bases from V and 4 bases from J, with 15 bases between. The CDR3 region has the DNA TGTGCCAGCAGCCAACTAGGGTGGGGCTCTTACAATGAGCAGTTCTTC. Protein product: CASSQLGWGSYNEQFF. Full variable domain (rest looked up from reference TRBV14 and TRBJ2-1): EAGVTQFPSHSVIEKGQTVTLRCDPISGHDNLYWYRRVMGKEIKFLLHFVKESKQDESGMPNNRFLAERTGGTYSTLKVQPAELEDSGVYFCASSQLGWGSYNEQFFGPGTRLTVL.

The V call is TRBV7-2, the J call TRBJ2-1, with D unresolved. There are 15 residues in the CDR3. Germline-derived CDR1 and CDR2 are SGHTA and FQGNSA. V dropped 3 bases and J dropped 4 bases, with 13 bases sitting between them. This chain's CDR3 is CASSFSPMLYNEQFF. CDR3 DNA sequence: TGTGCCAGCAGCTTCTCCCCGATGCTTTACAATGAGCAGTTCTTC.

This clonotype occurred a few times. The rearrangement uses TRBV7-2 and TRBJ1-1; 7 positions match TRBD1. CDR1 SGHTA and CDR2 FQGNSA come from the germline V gene. This CDR3 is 14 amino acids long. Unmatched junction bases numbered 10, after V lost 1 base and J lost 11 bases. DNA for the CDR3: TGTGCCAGCAGCTTAGGGTCCGACAGGGAAGGGGCTTTCTTT. It translates to CASSLGSDREGAFF.

This clonotype was counted only a few times. The chain employs TRBV19 and TRBJ1-5; a possible D gene is TRBD1 (5 bases). Per germline, CDR1 LNHDA and CDR2 SQIVND (reference sequence). Trimming cost V 6 bases and J 10 bases, with 25 bases left between them. CDR3 length: 16 residues. CDR3 nucleotides: TGTGCCAGTAGCCCCGATCGAGGGGTACTTATCAAACCCCAGCATTTT. Encoded protein: CASSPDRGVLIKPQHF.

The DNA for the CDR3 is TGCGCCAGCAGCCGAGTCGAGGGAGGCTCCAATGAGCAGTTCTTC. This gives the protein CASSRVEGGSNEQFF. This chain joins TRBV4-1 and TRBJ2-1; tentatively, D is TRBD2 (6 bases). Looked up from germline, CDR1 is MGHRA and CDR2 is YSYEKL. V was trimmed by 4 bases and J by 6 bases, leaving 16 bases between them. The CDR3 has 15 amino acids.

This clonotype was recorded a few times. The chain recombines TRBV7-8 with TRBJ2-2; 11 positions agree with TRBD1. Germline CDR1 and CDR2: SGHVS and FQNEAQ. After removal of 3 bases from V and 7 bases from J, the junction contained 10 bases not matched to a gene. This CDR3 contains 17 residues. The CDR3 bases are TGTGCCAGCAGCTTCATTCCTCGGACAGGGGGCAACGGGGAGCTGTTTTTT. It yields the protein CASSFIPRTGGNGELFF. The full variable domain, in which reference TRBV7-8 and TRBJ2-2 provide the parts outside the CDR3, is GAGVSQSPRYKVAKRGQDVALRCDPISGHVSLFWYQQALGQGPEFLTYFQNEAQLDKSGLPSDRFFAERPEGSVSTLKIQRTQQEDSAVYLCASSFIPRTGGNGELFFGEGSRLTVL.